The clone carrying this T cell receptor (beta chain) has a handful of counts. The data stem from a study of blood T cell repertoires in COVID-19. About the study: Researchers got acute and convalescent COVID-19 samples from the United States, Italy and Spain. Nucleic acid was either cDNA or gDNA, and it came from T cells, B-cell-depleted T cells, or PBMCs.

The CDR3 contains 17 residues. Germline V gives CDR1 SGHDN, CDR2 FVKESK. With V trimmed by 4 bases and J by 3 bases, 10 bases remained unmatched. In the original processing: Estimation of nucleated cell counts relied on the amplification of reference gene primers. Some clones are missing from TCRdb's copy, which holds only in-frame ones; the method was immunoSEQ multiplex PCR. That table is the source of V, J and clone size, and D and trimming were worked out from the DNA. Altogether tens of thousands of clones are present, around 85% being singletons, with the ten largest covering about 11%. The chain has TRBV14 and TRBJ2-1; 9 positions agree with TRBD2. What was sequenced was peripheral blood. This TCR was recovered from a man between 65 and 80 years old with acute or convalescent COVID-19. The CDR3 sequence: CASSRNSGGGVYNEQFF. Written as DNA, the CDR3 is TGTGCCAGCAGCCGGAATAGCGGGGGCGGCGTCTACAATGAGCAGTTCTTC.